This T cell receptor (beta chain) was sequenced during a study of a mutant IDH1 vaccine in newly diagnosed glioma. The V and J ends lost 2 bases and 0 bases respectively, with 3 bases between them. The CDR3 contains 13 residues. Germline V gives CDR1 MNHEY, CDR2 SMNVEV (reference sequence). Noted time point: week 47, end of study. The study gave 300 ug of mutant IDH1 20-mer peptide per vaccine dose, with topical imiquimod. Assay used: immunoSEQ multiplex PCR; TCRdb lists only in-frame clones, some missing. The sample contains about 94,000 clones, under 90% of which appear only once. With regard to this clone: The antigen is undetermined.

The chain is built from TRBV27 and TRBJ2-3, with D uncertain. This sequence was found in a woman between 50 and 59 years old with glioma. The sequences come from PBMCs, collected from a glioma patient whose treatment included an IDH1 peptide vaccine. The CDR3: CASSLPSTDTQYF. Written as DNA, the CDR3 is TGTGCCAGCAGTTTACCGAGCACAGATACGCAGTATTTT.